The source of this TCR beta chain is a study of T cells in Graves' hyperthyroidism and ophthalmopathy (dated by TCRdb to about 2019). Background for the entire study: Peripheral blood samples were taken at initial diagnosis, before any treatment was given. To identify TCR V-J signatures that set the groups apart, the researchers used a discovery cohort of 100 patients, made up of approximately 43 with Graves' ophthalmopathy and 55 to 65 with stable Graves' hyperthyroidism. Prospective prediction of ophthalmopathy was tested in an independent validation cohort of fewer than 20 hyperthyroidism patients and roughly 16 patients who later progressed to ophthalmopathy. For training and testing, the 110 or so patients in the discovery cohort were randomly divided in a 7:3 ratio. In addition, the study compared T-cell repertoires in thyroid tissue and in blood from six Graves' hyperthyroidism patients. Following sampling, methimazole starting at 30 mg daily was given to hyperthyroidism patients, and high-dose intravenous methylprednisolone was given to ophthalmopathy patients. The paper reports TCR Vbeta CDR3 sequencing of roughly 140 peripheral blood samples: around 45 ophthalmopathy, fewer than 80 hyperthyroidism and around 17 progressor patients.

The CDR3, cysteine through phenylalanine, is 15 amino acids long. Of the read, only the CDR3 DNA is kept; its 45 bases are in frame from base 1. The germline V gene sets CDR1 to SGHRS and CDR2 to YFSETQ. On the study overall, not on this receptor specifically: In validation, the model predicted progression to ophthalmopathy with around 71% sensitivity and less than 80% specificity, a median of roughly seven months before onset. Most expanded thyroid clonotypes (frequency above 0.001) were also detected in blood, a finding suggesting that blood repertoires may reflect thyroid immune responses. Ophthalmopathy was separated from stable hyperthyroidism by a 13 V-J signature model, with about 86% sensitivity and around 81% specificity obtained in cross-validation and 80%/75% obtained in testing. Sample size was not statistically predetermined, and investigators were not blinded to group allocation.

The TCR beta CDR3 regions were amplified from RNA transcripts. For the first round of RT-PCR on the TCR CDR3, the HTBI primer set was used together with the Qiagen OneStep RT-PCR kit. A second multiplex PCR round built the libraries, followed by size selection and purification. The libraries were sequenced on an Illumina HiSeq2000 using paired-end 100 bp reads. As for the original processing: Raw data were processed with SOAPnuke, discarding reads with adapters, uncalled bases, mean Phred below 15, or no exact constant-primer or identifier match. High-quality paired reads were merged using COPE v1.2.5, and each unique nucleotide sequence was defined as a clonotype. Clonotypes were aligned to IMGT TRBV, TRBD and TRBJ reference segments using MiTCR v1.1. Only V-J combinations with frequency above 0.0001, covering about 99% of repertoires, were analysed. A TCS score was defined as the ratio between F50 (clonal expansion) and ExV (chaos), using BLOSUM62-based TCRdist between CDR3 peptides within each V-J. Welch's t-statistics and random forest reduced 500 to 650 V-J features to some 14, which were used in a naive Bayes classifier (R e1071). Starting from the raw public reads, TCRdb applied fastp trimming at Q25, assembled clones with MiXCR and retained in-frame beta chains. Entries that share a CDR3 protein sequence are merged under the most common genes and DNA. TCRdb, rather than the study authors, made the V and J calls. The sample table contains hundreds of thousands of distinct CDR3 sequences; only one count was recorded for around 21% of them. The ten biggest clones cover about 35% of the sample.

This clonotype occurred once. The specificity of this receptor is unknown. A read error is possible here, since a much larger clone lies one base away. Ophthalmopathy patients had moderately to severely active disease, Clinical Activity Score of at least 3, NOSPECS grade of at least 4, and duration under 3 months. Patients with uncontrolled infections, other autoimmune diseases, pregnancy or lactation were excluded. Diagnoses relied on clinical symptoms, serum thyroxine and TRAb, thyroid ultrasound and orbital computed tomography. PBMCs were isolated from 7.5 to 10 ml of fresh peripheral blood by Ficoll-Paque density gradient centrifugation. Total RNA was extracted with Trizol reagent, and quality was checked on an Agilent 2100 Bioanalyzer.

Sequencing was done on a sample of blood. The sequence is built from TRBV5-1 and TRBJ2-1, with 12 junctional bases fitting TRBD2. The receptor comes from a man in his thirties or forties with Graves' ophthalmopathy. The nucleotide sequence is TGCGCCAGCGGCTTCGGACTAGCGGGATACAATGAGCAGTTCTTC. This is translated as CASGFGLAGYNEQFF.